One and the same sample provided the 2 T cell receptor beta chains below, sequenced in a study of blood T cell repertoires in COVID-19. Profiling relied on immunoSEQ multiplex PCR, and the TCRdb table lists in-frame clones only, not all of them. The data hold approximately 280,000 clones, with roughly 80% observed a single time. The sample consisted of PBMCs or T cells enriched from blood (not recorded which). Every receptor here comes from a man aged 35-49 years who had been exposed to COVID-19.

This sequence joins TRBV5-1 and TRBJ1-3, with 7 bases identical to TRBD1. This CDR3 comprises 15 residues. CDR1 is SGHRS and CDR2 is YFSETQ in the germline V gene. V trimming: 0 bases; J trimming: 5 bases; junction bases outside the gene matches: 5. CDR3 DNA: TGCGCCAGCAGCTTGGCGACAGGGCAAAGAAACACCATATATTTT. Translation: CASSLATGQRNTIYF. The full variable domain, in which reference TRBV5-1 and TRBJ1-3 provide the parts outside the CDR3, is KAGVTQTPRYLIKTRGQQVTLSCSPISGHRSVSWYQQTPGQGLQFLFEYFSETQRNKGNFPGRFSGRQFSNSRSEMNVSTLELGDSALYLCASSLATGQRNTIYFGEGSWLTVV.

CDR3 sequence reads: CASSLGGTLNTEAFF. The CDR3 bases are TGCGCCAGCAGCTTGGGGGGGACATTGAACACTGAAGCTTTCTTT. This chain uses TRBV5-1 with TRBJ1-1; D may be TRBD1 (6 bases). The germline V gene encodes CDR1 SGHRS and CDR2 YFSETQ. V was trimmed by 0 bases and J by 0 bases, leaving 9 bases between them. The CDR3 extends over 15 amino acids.